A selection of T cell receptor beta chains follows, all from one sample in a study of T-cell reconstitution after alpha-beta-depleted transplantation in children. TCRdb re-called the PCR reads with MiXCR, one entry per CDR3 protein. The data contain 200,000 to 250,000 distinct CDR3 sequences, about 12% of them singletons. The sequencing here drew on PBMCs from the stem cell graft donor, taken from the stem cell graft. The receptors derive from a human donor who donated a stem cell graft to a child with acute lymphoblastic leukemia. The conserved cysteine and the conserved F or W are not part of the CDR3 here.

ATSGTPSTDTQY	TRBV15
ASSLLRDRDEQY	TRBV19
ASSLSGLAYYEQY	TRBV6-5
SASQGSYGNQPQH	TRBV20-1
ASSYSANEQF	TRBV6-2/TRBV6-3
SARAGTSGSGANVLT	TRBV20-1
ASSPHSTLPHEQY	TRBV7-8
ASSLGQGGYEQY	TRBV28
ASSRSEETQY	TRBV18
ASSSTSYEQY	TRBV7-9
ASSKGGGAGDHPHHQETQY	TRBV21-1
ASSLSGDSRPSTDTQY	TRBV27
ASSPARSDGEKLF	TRBV18
ASSLFLAGGPVAGEL	TRBV4-1
ASSYLGLADSEQF	TRBV6-2/TRBV6-3
ASSSLGTPRDRVHEQY	TRBV7-3
AWSPRYPSSYEQY	TRBV30
AIVQGPNTEAF	TRBV10-3
ASSFSLATNEKLF	TRBV12-3/TRBV12-4
ASTTLAAYEQY	TRBV6-2/TRBV6-3
ASSSGGNNQPQH	TRBV7-2
ASSLLGANTGELF	TRBV5-1
ASSPWTGGNTEAF	TRBV19
ASSQGGLAANEQF	TRBV4-3
AWSGDNYGYT	TRBV30
ASAYSSYEQY	TRBV28
ASSYPPGMNTEAF	TRBV6-5
ASSSIGGGRRGEQF	TRBV12-3/TRBV12-4
SAELTQRDPGLWETEAF	TRBV20-1
SVERGENTGELF	TRBV29-1
ASSYPGTVSTDTQY	TRBV28
ASSYIRQGGTEAF	TRBV6-2/TRBV6-3
ASSLLGQEIY	TRBV28
ASSFKGHTDTQY	TRBV7-9
ASSPLTGVSQPQH	TRBV4-3
ASSEERGELF	TRBV25-1
ASSLVRGAEAF	TRBV7-2
ASSLTGYPSYEQY	TRBV27
SASSGGGFGYEQY	TRBV20-1
ASSQDHSGLTDTQY	TRBV4-2
ASSGRYEQY	TRBV6-5
ASSLALTVWGYEQY	TRBV5-1
ASSSGRSGANVLT	TRBV6-2/TRBV6-3
ASSLRLAADTQY	TRBV28
AWSVRDRGIYEQY	TRBV30
ASSQIRGKLGDTQY	TRBV4-3
ASSFFTQYTGELF	TRBV5-5
ASSLVGREKSYT	TRBV5-1
SAGGGAAWETQY	TRBV20-1
ATSRDRVSYNEQF	TRBV15
SVGPSTNEKLF	TRBV29-1
ASSIGQGYTEAF	TRBV19
AIGQGQETQY	TRBV12-3/TRBV12-4